This T cell receptor (beta chain) was profiled in a study of Graves' ophthalmopathy and Graves' hyperthyroidism. Looked up from germline, CDR1 is ENHRY and CDR2 is SYGVKD. CDR3 size: 14 residues. Pregnant or lactating patients and those with other autoimmune diseases or uncontrolled infections were excluded. PBMCs stemmed from roughly 9.4 ml of fresh peripheral blood. This clonotype was counted a few times. Its specificity is unknown. A much larger clone lies one base from this, so it may be a read error. The sequenced template was RNA, covering the TCR beta CDR3 region. A first-round RT-PCR used HTBI primers, followed by a second-round multiplex PCR. TCRdb re-called the multiplex PCR reads through MiXCR, storing one row per CDR3 protein. Among 650,000 to 900,000 distinct CDR3 sequences listed, around 40% were seen once. Whole-study findings and limits: For separating ophthalmopathy from stable hyperthyroidism, a 13-signature model gave roughly 90% sensitivity and approximately 80% specificity. A majority of expanded thyroid clonotypes exceeding 0.001 frequency were likewise present in blood.

Sequenced input: peripheral blood. V usage is TRBV10-3 and J usage is TRBJ1-3, with no clear D. This receptor was taken from an adult man with Graves' ophthalmopathy. The CDR3 nucleotides read TGTGCCATCGGTGAGTCGAACTCTGGAAACACCATATATTTT. Protein sequence: CAIGESNSGNTIYF.